This TCR beta chain was sequenced in a study of Graves' ophthalmopathy and Graves' hyperthyroidism. Study background: Samples of peripheral blood were obtained at initial diagnosis, prior to treatment of any kind.

Many counts were recorded for this clonotype. Its antigen is unknown. Study findings and constraints: Using 13 signatures, a model distinguished ophthalmopathy from stable hyperthyroidism, reaching around 90% sensitivity and about 81% specificity.

Clinical symptoms, serum thyroxine, TRAb, thyroid ultrasound and orbital computed tomography formed the basis of diagnosis. The PBMCs originated from more than 7.5 ml of fresh peripheral blood. Amplifying from RNA transcripts, the study obtained TCR beta CDR3 regions. Second-round multiplex PCR followed a first-round RT-PCR using HTBI primers. TCRdb independently ran MiXCR on the multiplex PCR reads; one entry per CDR3 protein. The sample has 600,000 to 650,000 distinct CDR3 sequences, 20% to 25% seen once. V shed 2 bases and J 5 bases; nucleotides not matched to a gene: 5. CDR1 MNHNS and CDR2 SASEGT come from the germline V gene. CDR3 length: 14 residues.

The TCR was taken from a woman aged 18-29 years with stable Graves' hyperthyroidism. Some clones in this sample may be carry-over from other donors' samples. Sequencing input: peripheral blood. The chain recombines TRBV6-1 with TRBJ2-5; 7 positions agree with TRBD1. The CDR3 is CASSEKGGRETQYF. The CDR3 DNA reads as TGTGCCAGCAGTGAAAAAGGGGGCAGGGAGACCCAGTACTTC.